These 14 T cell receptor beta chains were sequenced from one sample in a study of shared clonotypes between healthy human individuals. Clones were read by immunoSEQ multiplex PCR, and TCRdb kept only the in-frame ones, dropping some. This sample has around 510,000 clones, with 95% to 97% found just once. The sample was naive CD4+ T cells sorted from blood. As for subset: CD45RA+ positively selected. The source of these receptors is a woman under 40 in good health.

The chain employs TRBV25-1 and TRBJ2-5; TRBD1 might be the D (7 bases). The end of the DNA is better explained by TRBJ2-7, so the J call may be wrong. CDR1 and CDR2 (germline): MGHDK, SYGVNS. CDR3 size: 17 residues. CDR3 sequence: CASSELGFGDREDEQYF. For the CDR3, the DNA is TGTGCCAGCAGTGAATTGGGTTTTGGAGACAGGGAGGACGAGCAGTACTTC.

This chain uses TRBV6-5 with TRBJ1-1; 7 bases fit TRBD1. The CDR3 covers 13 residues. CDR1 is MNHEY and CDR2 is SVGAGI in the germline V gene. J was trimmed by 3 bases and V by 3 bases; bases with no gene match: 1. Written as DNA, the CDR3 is TGTGCCAGCAGTTATCAGGGGGACACTGAAGCTTTCTTT. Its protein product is CASSYQGDTEAFF.

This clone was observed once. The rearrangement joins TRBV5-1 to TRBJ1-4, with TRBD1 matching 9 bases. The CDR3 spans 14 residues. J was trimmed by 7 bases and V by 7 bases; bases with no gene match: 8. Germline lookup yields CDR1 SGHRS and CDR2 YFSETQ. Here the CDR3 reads CASGNRGRFEKLFF. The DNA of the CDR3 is TGCGCCAGCGGAAACAGGGGGCGGTTTGAAAAACTGTTTTTT. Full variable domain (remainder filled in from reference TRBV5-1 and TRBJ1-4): KAGVTQTPRYLIKTRGQQVTLSCSPISGHRSVSWYQQTPGQGLQFLFEYFSETQRNKGNFPGRFSGRQFSNSRSEMNVSTLELGDSALYLCASGNRGRFEKLFFGSGTQLSVL.

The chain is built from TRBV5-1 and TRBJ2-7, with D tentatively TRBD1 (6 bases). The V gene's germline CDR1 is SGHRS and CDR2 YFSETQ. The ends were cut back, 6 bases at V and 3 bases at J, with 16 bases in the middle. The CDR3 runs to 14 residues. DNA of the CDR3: TGCGCCAGCACCCGCACCTCAGGGGACTACGAGCAGTACTTC. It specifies CASTRTSGDYEQYF.

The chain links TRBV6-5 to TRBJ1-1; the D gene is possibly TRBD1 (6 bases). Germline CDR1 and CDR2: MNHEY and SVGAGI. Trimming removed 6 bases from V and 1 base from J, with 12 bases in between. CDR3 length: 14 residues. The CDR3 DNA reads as TGTGCCAGCAGACTCGGACAGACGAACACTGAAGCTTTCTTT. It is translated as CASRLGQTNTEAFF.

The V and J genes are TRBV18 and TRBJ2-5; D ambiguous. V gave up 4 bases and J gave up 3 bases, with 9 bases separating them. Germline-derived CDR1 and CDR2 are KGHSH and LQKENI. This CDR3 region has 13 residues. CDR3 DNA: TGTGCCAGCTCACGAGGAAGCAAAGAGACCCAGTACTTC. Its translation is CASSRGSKETQYF. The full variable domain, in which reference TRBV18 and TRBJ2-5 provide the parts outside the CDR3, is NAGVMQNPRHLVRRRGQEARLRCSPMKGHSHVYWYRQLPEEGLKFMVYLQKENIIDESGMPKERFSAEFPKEGPSILRIQQVVRGDSAAYFCASSRGSKETQYFGPGTRLLVL.

The CDR3, as DNA: TGTGCCAGCAGCTCGGGTAACAGGGTCTACGAGCAGTACTTC. Protein sequence: CASSSGNRVYEQYF. This chain links TRBV5-4 with TRBJ2-7; D may be TRBD1 (6 bases). Trimming shortened V by 3 bases and J by 3 bases, and 13 bases separated the two germline ends. This CDR3 has 14 amino acids. Germline V CDR1 and CDR2: SGHNT, YYREEE (reference sequence).

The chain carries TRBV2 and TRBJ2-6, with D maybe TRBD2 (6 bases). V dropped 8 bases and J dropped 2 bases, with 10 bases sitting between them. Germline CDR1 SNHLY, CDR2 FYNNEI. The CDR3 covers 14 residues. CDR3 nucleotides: TGTGCCAGCGGGGGGACGGCTGGGGCCAACGTCCTGACTTTC. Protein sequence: CASGGTAGANVLTF.

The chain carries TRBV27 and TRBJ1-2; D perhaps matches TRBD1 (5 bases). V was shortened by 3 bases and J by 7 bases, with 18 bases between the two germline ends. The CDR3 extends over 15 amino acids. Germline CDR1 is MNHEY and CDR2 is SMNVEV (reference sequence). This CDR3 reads CASSLGPGGASGYTF. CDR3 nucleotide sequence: TGTGCCAGCAGTTTGGGCCCCGGGGGAGCATCTGGCTACACCTTC.

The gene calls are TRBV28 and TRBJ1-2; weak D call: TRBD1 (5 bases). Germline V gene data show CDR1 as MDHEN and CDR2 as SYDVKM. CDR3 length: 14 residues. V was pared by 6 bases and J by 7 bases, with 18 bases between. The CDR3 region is CASRSLRVTTGYTF. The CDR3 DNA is TGTGCCAGCAGATCGCTCAGGGTAACCACTGGCTACACCTTC.

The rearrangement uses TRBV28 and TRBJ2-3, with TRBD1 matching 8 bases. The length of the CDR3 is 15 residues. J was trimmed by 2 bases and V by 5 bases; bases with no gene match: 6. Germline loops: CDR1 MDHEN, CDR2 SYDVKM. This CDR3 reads CASSLLDRDTDTQYF. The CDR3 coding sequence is TGTGCCAGCAGTCTCCTGGACAGGGACACAGATACGCAGTATTTT.

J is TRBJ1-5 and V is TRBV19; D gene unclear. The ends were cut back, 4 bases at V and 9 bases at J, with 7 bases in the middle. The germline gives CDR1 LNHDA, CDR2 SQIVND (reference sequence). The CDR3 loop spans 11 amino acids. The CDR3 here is CASSTPAPQHF. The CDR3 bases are TGTGCCAGTAGTACCCCGGCGCCCCAGCATTTT.

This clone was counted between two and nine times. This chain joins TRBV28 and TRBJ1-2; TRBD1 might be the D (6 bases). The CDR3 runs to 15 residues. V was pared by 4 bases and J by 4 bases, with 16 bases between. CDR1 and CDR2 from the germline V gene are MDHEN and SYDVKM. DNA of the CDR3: TGTGCCAGCAGTTCCCCCTGGACAGTCGCCTATGGCTACACCTTC. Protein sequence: CASSSPWTVAYGYTF.

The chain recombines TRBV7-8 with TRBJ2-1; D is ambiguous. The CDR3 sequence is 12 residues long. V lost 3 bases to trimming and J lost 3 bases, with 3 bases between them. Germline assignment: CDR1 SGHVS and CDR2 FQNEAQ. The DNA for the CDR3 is TGTGCCAGCAGCTTCGGCTACAATGAGCAGTTCTTC. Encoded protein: CASSFGYNEQFF.